This entry lists 20 T cell receptor beta chains sequenced from one sample in a study of blood T cell repertoires in COVID-19. Method: immunoSEQ multiplex PCR; TCRdb's copy keeps in-frame clones and lacks some. This table has under 100,000 clones, around four fifths appearing once. Sequenced: peripheral blood. The receptors shown here come from a woman in her seventies with active or convalescent COVID-19.

V gene TRBV27 combines with J gene TRBJ1-2; 7 bases map to TRBD1. The CDR3 covers 14 residues. The ends lost 2 bases at V and 4 bases at J; junction bases unmatched: 4. Germline V lookup: CDR1 MNHEY, CDR2 SMNVEV (reference sequence). The CDR3 DNA follows: TGTGCCAGCAGTTTAGGACAGGATGGCTATGGCTACACCTTC. This encodes CASSLGQDGYGYTF.

The rearrangement links TRBV28 to TRBJ1-1; D not certain. With 4 bases removed from V and 5 bases from J, the gap between germline ends came to 11 bases. Germline CDR1 MDHEN, CDR2 SYDVKM. The CDR3 sequence is 13 residues long. The CDR3 sequence is CASSSLGGTEAFF. CDR3 bases: TGTGCCAGCAGTTCTTTGGGAGGGACTGAAGCTTTCTTT.

This chain joins TRBV18 and TRBJ1-4, with D maybe TRBD1 (6 bases). This CDR3 contains 14 residues. Trimming left V 3 bases short and J 8 bases short, with 13 bases between. Germline-derived CDR1 and CDR2 are KGHSH and LQKENI. In DNA form, the CDR3 reads TGTGCCAGCTCACCCCGGGGGGCAGGCGAAAAACTGTTTTTT. It translates to CASSPRGAGEKLFF.

This chain uses TRBV2 with TRBJ2-7; 10 positions agree with TRBD1. The V and J ends lost 6 bases and 0 bases, in that order; junction bases with no gene match: 5. The CDR3 consists of 15 residues. The germline V gene has CDR1 SNHLY and CDR2 FYNNEI. CDR3 nucleotide sequence: TGTGCCAGCAGCCTCGGACAGGGGGGCTCCTACGAGCAGTACTTC. It is translated as CASSLGQGGSYEQYF.

V and J are TRBV7-2 and TRBJ2-3, with D possibly being TRBD1 (8 bases). The germline gives CDR1 SGHTA, CDR2 FQGNSA. The CDR3 consists of 17 residues. Trimming took 1 base from V and 1 from J, leaving 15 bases between them. CDR3 in amino acids: CASSLDRGGKRTDTQYF. As DNA, the CDR3 is TGTGCCAGCAGCTTAGACAGGGGGGGGAAACGCACAGATACGCAGTATTTT.

The chain's CDR3 is CASSPKTETNYGYTF. In DNA, the CDR3 is TGTGCCAGCAGCCCAAAGACAGAGACTAACTATGGCTACACCTTC. This chain uses TRBV7-2 with TRBJ1-2; D is possibly TRBD1 (5 bases). Germline lookup yields CDR1 SGHTA and CDR2 FQGNSA. The CDR3 spans 15 residues. Trimming removed 5 bases at V and 0 bases at J, with 13 bases between.

The V call is TRBV7-2, the J call TRBJ1-5, with 7 bases aligning to TRBD1. This CDR3 has 15 amino acids. Trimming at V came to 5 bases and at J to 2 bases, leaving 6 bases not matched to a gene. CDR1 and CDR2 (germline): SGHTA, FQGNSA. CDR3 loop: CASSITGQGNQPQHF. The DNA for the CDR3 is TGTGCCAGCAGCATCACTGGACAGGGCAATCAGCCCCAGCATTTT.

This chain joins TRBV2 and TRBJ2-7; 9 nucleotides line up with TRBD1. Germline trimming cut 2 bases from V and 2 bases from J; bases unmatched to any gene: 1. Germline CDR1 and CDR2: SNHLY and FYNNEI. The CDR3 is made up of 14 amino acids. CDR3 bases: TGTGCCAGCAGTGAAAGGACAGGGGCCTACGAGCAGTACTTC. It is translated as CASSERTGAYEQYF.

This clone was picked up a small number of times. This chain uses TRBV5-1 with TRBJ1-3, with a weak D call TRBD1 (5 bases). The CDR3 has 15 residues. CDR1 and CDR2 from the germline V gene are SGHRS and YFSETQ. V lost 0 bases and J lost 6, with 13 bases in between. CDR3 protein: CASSLDPGYENTIYF. The CDR3 DNA reads as TGCGCCAGCAGCTTGGATCCAGGGTATGAAAACACCATATATTTT.

The chain employs TRBV5-1 and TRBJ2-2; TRBD2 aligns across 13 bases. CDR3 length equals 17 residues. Germline loops: CDR1 SGHRS, CDR2 YFSETQ. The trim removed 0 bases at V and 4 bases at J, leaving 3 bases unmatched. The CDR3 DNA sequence: TGCGCCAGCAGCTTGGAGACTAGCGGGGGGTCCACCGGGGAGCTGTTTTTT. This sequence encodes CASSLETSGGSTGELFF.

The chain carries TRBV11-2 and TRBJ2-1, with 9 nucleotides matching TRBD2. The trim removed 3 bases at V and 3 bases at J, leaving 0 bases unmatched. The CDR3 is made up of 14 amino acids. Germline V CDR1 and CDR2: SGHAT, FQNNGV. The CDR3 DNA reads as TGTGCCAGCAGCTTTAGCGGGGGCTACAATGAGCAGTTCTTC. Translation gives CASSFSGGYNEQFF.

The rearrangement joins TRBV6-2 or TRBV6-3 to TRBJ1-2, with D possibly being TRBD1 (6 bases). V was trimmed by 2 bases and J by 4 bases, leaving 8 bases between them. Per germline, CDR1 MNHEY and CDR2 SVGEGT. The CDR3 spans 13 residues. CDR3 sequence: CASSYGGFYGYTF. The CDR3, as DNA: TGTGCCAGCAGTTACGGGGGCTTCTATGGCTACACCTTC.

The gene calls are TRBV7-9 and TRBJ1-3; D ambiguous. V lost 4 bases and J lost 0, with 7 bases in between. CDR1 and CDR2 from the germline V gene are SEHNR and FQNEAQ (reference sequence). The CDR3 contains 14 residues. The CDR3 DNA follows: TGTGCCAGCAGCTCCCGGTTCTCTGGAAACACCATATATTTT. Translation: CASSSRFSGNTIYF.

The rearrangement joins TRBV5-1 to TRBJ2-3; 7 bases are a match to TRBD2. The CDR3 is made up of 15 amino acids. The germline CDR1 and CDR2 sequences are SGHRS and YFSETQ. V lost 3 bases, J lost 2 bases, and 6 bases stayed unmatched. The CDR3 spells CASSWGGLFTDTQYF. CDR3 DNA sequence: TGCGCCAGCAGCTGGGGGGGACTATTCACAGATACGCAGTATTTT.

This clone showed up just a few times. This sequence joins TRBV5-1 and TRBJ2-5; TRBD2 aligns across 9 bases. With 3 bases clipped from V and 2 bases from J, the junction kept 2 bases outside the gene matches. The CDR3 has 14 amino acids. Germline assignment: CDR1 SGHRS and CDR2 YFSETQ. CDR3 DNA sequence: TGCGCCAGCAGCTGGGGACTAGCTCAAGAGACCCAGTACTTC. Amino acids: CASSWGLAQETQYF. Using reference TRBV5-1 and TRBJ2-5 for the parts outside the CDR3, the full variable domain is KAGVTQTPRYLIKTRGQQVTLSCSPISGHRSVSWYQQTPGQGLQFLFEYFSETQRNKGNFPGRFSGRQFSNSRSEMNVSTLELGDSALYLCASSWGLAQETQYFGPGTRLLVL.

The chain links TRBV2 to TRBJ2-7; maybe TRBD1 (5 bases). Trimming removed 7 bases at V and 5 bases at J, with 12 bases between. The CDR3 spans 12 residues. From germline, CDR1 is SNHLY and CDR2 FYNNEI. This CDR3 is CASMPGFNEQYF. CDR3 bases: TGTGCCAGCATGCCAGGGTTCAACGAGCAGTACTTC.

The chain uses TRBV28 and TRBJ1-1; 7 bases align to TRBD1. V shed 2 bases and J 4 bases; nucleotides not matched to a gene: 7. Germline V gene sequence: CDR1 MDHEN, CDR2 SYDVKM. This CDR3 region has 15 residues. This CDR3 is CASSLPTGRITEAFF. For the CDR3, the DNA is TGTGCCAGCAGTTTACCGACAGGGAGGATCACTGAAGCTTTCTTT. Combining the CDR3 with reference TRBV28 and TRBJ1-1 gives the whole variable domain DVKVTQSSRYLVKRTGEKVFLECVQDMDHENMFWYRQDPGLGLRLIYFSYDVKMKEKGDIPEGYSVSREKKERFSLILESASTNQTSMYLCASSLPTGRITEAFFGQGTRLTVV.

The chain is built from TRBV2 and TRBJ2-7; tentatively, D is TRBD1 (6 bases). V lost 5 bases to trimming and J lost 1 base, with 12 bases between them. The germline V gene has CDR1 SNHLY and CDR2 FYNNEI. This CDR3 spans 14 amino acids. CDR3 in amino acids: CASSTQGVSYEQYF. The CDR3, as DNA: TGTGCCAGCAGTACACAGGGAGTTTCCTACGAGCAGTACTTC.

With regard to this clone: One end of the junction varies from germline; a read error may be responsible. V is TRBV18 and J is TRBJ1-1; 8 nucleotides agree with TRBD1. From germline, CDR1 is KGHSH and CDR2 LQKENI. This CDR3 spans 13 amino acids. The CDR3 here is CASPPGGPTEAFF. Here the CDR3 DNA reads TGTGCCAGCCCACCAGGGGGCCCCACTGAAGCTTTCTTT.

V is TRBV3-1 (or the pseudogene TRBV3-2) and J is TRBJ2-7, with TRBD2 as a possible D gene (5 bases). Germline values: CDR1 LGHDT, CDR2 YNNKEL (reference sequence). Trimming pared 4 bases from V and 1 base from J, leaving 11 bases between. This CDR3 is built from 14 residues. The CDR3 DNA sequence: TGTGCCAGCAGCCCAACCAGACTATCCTACGAGCAGTACTTC. This sequence encodes CASSPTRLSYEQYF.